This T cell receptor beta chain emerged from a study of blood T cell repertoires in COVID-19. On the study more broadly: Whether acute or convalescent, the COVID-19 samples came from the United States, Italy and Spain. Nucleic acid was either cDNA or gDNA, and it came from T cells, B-cell-depleted T cells, or PBMCs.

One Seattle source followed patients from active infection through their disease course. Per the original methods: Reference gene primer amplification gave nucleated cell count estimates. Produced via immunoSEQ multiplex PCR; TCRdb's table is partial and in-frame only. V and J calls and clone size come straight from that table; D and trimming were deduced from the DNA. The sample consists of some 230,000 clones, about 81% of them appearing once. Trimming took 7 bases from V and 4 from J; bases not matched to a gene: 4. The length of the CDR3 is 13 residues. Germline assignment: CDR1 MDHEN and CDR2 SYDVKM.

The sequenced material came from peripheral blood. V and J are TRBV28 and TRBJ2-4; 7 bases are a match to TRBD2. The receptor was isolated from a woman older than 75 with COVID-19, enrolled during active disease. The CDR3: CASTGGAKNIQYF. DNA for the CDR3: TGTGCCAGCACGGGGGGAGCGAAAAACATTCAGTACTTC.